The entry that follows covers one T cell receptor (beta chain) sequence. The antigen is not known. The V segment lost 4 bases and the J segment 3 bases; nucleotides outside the gene matches: 9. The CDR3 consists of 16 residues. Germline V CDR1 and CDR2: SGHTA, FQGNSA. This sample was included in a study of post-analysis software for immune sequencing data. General study points: Several TRBV segments occurring more often in patients than controls included TRBV5-6, TRBV5-1 and TRBV20-1. The normalized Chao1 diversity of multiple sclerosis patients was significantly lower than that of controls.

Unique molecular identifiers were built into the TCR beta cDNA libraries. TCRdb re-called the PCR reads with MiXCR, one entry per CDR3 protein. The sample shows over 150,000 distinct CDR3 sequences, about 37% of them seen only once. This TCR was recovered from a girl between 10 and 17 years old with multiple sclerosis. Sequencing used blood, obtained after autologous hematopoietic stem cell transplantation. This chain joins TRBV7-2 and TRBJ2-7; 10 nucleotides line up with TRBD2. CDR3 loop: CASSSPGLAAHYEQYF. DNA for the CDR3: TGTGCCAGCAGCTCCCCCGGACTAGCGGCTCACTACGAGCAGTACTTC.